The text below deals with one T cell receptor (beta chain). This entry is derived from a study of blood T cell repertoires in COVID-19. Study overall: PBMCs, B-cell-depleted T cells, or T cells provided the cDNA or gDNA that made up the material.

Germline V lookup: CDR1 MGHRA, CDR2 YSYEKL. V dropped 4 bases and J dropped 4; count of bases not matched to a gene: 5. The CDR3 covers 14 residues. The repertoire was sequenced with immunoSEQ multiplex PCR; TCRdb's copy has only in-frame clones and lacks some. The table lists more than 70,000 clones, about 85% of them singletons. This receptor was taken from a human donor in a cohort sampled during active COVID-19. The sequenced sample was peripheral blood. The chain combines TRBV4-1 with TRBJ2-7; 9 nucleotides line up with TRBD2. CDR3 nucleotides: TGCGCCAGCAGCCCTTCCCTAGCGGGATACGAGCAGTACTTC. Translating it yields CASSPSLAGYEQYF.